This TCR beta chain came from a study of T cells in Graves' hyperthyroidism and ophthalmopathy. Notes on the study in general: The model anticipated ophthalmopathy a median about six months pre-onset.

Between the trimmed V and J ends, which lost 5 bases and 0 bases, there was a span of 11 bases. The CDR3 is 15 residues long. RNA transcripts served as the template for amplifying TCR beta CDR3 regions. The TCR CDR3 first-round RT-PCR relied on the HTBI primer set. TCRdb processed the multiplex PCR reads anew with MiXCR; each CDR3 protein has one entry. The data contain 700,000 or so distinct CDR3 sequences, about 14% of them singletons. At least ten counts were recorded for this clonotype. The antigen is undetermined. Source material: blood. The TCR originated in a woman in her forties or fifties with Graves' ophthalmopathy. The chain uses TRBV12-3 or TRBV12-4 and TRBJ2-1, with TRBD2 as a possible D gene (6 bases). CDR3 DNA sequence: TGTGCCAGCAGTAGCGGGCGAAGCTCCTACAATGAGCAGTTCTTC. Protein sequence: CASSSGRSSYNEQFF.